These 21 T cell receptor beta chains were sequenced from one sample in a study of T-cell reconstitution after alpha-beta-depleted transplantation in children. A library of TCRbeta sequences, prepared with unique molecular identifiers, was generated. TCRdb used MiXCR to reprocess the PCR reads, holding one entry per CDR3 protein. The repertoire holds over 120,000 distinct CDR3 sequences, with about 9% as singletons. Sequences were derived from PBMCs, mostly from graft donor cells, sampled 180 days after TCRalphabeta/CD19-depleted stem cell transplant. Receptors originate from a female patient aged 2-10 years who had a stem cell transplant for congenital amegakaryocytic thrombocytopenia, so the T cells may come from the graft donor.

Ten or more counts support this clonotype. The CDR3 reads CATQAVNTGELFF. The CDR3 bases are TGTGCCACCCAGGCGGTGAACACCGGGGAGCTGTTTTTT. The V and J genes are TRBV24-1 and TRBJ2-2; unclear D gene. Trimming pared 9 bases from V and 1 base from J, leaving 8 bases between. The CDR3 is 13 amino acids. CDR1 is KGHDR, CDR2 SFDVKD, per germline.

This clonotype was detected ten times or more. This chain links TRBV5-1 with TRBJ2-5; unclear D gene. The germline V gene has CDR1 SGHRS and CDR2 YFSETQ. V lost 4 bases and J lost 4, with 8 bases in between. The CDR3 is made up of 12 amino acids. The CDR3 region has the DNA TGCGCCAGCAGCCCCACTTCAGAGACCCAGTACTTC. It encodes CASSPTSETQYF.

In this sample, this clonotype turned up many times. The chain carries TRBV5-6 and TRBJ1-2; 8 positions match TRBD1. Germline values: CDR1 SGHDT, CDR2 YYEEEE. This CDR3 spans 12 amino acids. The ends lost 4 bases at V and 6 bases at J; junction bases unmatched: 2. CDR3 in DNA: TGTGCCAGCAGCAGGACAGGGAATGGCTACACCTTC. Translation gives CASSRTGNGYTF. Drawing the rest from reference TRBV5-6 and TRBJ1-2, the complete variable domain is DAGVTQSPTHLIKTRGQQVTLRCSPKSGHDTVSWYQQALGQGPQFIFQYYEEEERQRGNFPDRFSGHQFPNYSSELNVNALLLGDSALYLCASSRTGNGYTFGSGTRLTVV.

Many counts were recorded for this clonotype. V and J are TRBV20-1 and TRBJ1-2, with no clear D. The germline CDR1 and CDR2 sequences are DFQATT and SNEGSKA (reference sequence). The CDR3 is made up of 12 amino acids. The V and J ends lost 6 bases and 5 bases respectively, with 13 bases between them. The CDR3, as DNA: TGCAGTGCGAGGACCGAAAATTATGGCTACACCTTC. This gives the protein CSARTENYGYTF.

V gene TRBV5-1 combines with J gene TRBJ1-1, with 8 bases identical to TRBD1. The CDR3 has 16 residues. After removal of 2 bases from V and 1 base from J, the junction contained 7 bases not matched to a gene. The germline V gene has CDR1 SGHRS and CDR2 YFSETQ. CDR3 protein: CASSFGQGRGNTEAFF. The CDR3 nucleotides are TGCGCCAGCAGCTTTGGACAGGGTAGAGGGAACACTGAAGCTTTCTTT.

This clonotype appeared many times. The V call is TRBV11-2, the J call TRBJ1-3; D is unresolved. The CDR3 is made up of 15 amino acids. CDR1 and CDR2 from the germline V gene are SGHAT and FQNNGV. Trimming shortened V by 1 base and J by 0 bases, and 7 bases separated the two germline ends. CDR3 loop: CASSLGTYSGNTIYF. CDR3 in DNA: TGTGCCAGCAGCTTAGGGACCTACTCTGGAAACACCATATATTTT.

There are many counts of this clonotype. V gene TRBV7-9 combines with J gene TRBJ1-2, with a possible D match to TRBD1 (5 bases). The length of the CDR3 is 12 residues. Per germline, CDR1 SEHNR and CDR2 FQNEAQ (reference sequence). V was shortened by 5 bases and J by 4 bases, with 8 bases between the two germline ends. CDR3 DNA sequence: TGTGCCAGCAGCCGGGACGCCTATGGCTACACCTTC. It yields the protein CASSRDAYGYTF.

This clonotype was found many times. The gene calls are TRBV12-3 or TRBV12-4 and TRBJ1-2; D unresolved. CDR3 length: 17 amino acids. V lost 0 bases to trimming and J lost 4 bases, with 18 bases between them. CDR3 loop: CASSLAGEGQFGYGYTF. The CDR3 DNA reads TGTGCCAGCAGTTTAGCCGGGGAGGGCCAGTTCGGCTATGGCTACACCTTC.

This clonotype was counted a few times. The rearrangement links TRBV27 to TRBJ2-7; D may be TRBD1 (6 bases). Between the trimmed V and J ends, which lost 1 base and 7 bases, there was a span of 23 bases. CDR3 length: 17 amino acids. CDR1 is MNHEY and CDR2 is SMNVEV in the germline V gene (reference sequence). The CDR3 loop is CASSLLMPDSGPGEQYF. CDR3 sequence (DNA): TGTGCCAGCAGTTTATTGATGCCGGACAGCGGTCCGGGTGAGCAGTACTTC.

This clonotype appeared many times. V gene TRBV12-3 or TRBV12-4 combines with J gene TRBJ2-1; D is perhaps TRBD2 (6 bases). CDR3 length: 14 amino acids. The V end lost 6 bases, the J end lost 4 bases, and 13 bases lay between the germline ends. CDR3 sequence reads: CASSPLGTYNEQFF. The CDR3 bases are TGTGCCAGCAGCCCTTTAGGGACTTACAATGAGCAGTTCTTC.

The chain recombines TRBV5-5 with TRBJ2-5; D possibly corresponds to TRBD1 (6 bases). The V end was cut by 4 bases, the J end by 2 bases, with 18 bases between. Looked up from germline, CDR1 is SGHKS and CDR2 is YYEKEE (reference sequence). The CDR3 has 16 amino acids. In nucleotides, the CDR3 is TGTGCCAGCAGCCCTATCTTGGGACAACGGCAAGAGACCCAGTACTTC. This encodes CASSPILGQRQETQYF.

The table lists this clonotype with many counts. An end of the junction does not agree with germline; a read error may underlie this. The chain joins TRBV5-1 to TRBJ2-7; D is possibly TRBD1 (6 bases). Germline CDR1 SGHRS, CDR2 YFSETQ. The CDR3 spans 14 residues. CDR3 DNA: TGTGCCAGCAGCCTGGGCCAGGGGCCCTACGAGCAGTACTTC. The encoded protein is CASSLGQGPYEQYF.

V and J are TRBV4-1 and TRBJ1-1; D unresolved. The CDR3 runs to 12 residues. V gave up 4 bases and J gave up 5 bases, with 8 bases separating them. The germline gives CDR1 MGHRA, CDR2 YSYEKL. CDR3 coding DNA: TGCGCCAGCAGCCCGATGGGGACTGAAGCTTTCTTT. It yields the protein CASSPMGTEAFF.

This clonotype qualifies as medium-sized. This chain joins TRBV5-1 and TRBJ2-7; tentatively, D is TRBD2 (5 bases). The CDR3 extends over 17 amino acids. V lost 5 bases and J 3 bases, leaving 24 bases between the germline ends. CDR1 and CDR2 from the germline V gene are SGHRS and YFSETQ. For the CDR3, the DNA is TGCGCCAGCAGGCTGGGAGAGGGCAGCCTACTTCTCTACGAGCAGTACTTC. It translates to CASRLGEGSLLLYEQYF.

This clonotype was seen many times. CDR3 bases: TGTGCCAGCGGACTTCGGGCGAATGAGCAGTTCTTC. This gives the protein CASGLRANEQFF. The chain combines TRBV27 with TRBJ2-1, with D maybe TRBD2 (5 bases). The V end was cut by 8 bases, the J end by 7 bases, with 12 bases between. This CDR3 region has 12 residues. Germline V gene lookup returns CDR1 MNHEY and CDR2 SMNVEV (reference sequence).

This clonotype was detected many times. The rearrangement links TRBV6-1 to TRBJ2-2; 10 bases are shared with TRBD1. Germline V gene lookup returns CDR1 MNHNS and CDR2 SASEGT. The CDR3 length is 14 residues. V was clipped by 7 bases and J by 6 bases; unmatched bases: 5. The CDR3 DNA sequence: TGTGCCAGCACCTGGGACAGGGGATCCGGGGAGCTGTTTTTT. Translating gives CASTWDRGSGELFF.

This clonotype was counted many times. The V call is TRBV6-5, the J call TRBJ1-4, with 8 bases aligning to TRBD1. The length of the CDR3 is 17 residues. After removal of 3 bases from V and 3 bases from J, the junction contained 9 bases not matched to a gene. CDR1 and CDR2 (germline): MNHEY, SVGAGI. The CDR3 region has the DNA TGTGCCAGCAGTTATTTCTTGCAGGGGGCCTCTAATGAAAAACTGTTTTTT. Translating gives CASSYFLQGASNEKLFF.

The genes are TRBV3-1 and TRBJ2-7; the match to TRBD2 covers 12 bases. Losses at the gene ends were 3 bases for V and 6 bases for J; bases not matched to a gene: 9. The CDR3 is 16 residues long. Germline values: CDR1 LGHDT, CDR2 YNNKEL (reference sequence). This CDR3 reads CASSHRSSGRAGEQYF. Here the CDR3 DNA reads TGTGCCAGCAGCCATAGATCTAGCGGGAGGGCCGGCGAGCAGTACTTC.

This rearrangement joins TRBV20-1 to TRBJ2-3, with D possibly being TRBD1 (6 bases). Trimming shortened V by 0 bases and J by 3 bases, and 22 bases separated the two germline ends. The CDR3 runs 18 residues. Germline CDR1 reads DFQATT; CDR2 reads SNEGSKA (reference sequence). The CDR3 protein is CSARDSSPGARGTDTQYF. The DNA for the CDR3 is TGCAGTGCTAGAGATTCCTCCCCTGGAGCGAGGGGGACAGATACGCAGTATTTT.

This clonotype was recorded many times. CDR3: CASSSRTEAFF. CDR3 bases: TGTGCCAGCAGCTCCCGCACTGAAGCTTTCTTT. The chain employs TRBV12-3 or TRBV12-4 and TRBJ1-1; D uncertain. Deletions cut 6 bases from V and 4 bases from J, with 6 bases between. This CDR3 spans 11 amino acids.

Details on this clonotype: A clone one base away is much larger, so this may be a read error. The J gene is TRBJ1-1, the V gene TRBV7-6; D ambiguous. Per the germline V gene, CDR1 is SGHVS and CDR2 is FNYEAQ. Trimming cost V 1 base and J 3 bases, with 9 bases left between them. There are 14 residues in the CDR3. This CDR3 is CASSLGQMHTEAFF. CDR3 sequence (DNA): TGTGCCAGCAGCTTAGGGCAGATGCACACTGAAGCTTTCTTT.